Listed here are 28 T cell receptor beta chains from one sample, sequenced in a study of blood T cell repertoires in COVID-19. Clones were sequenced by immunoSEQ multiplex PCR, and TCRdb holds only the in-frame ones, with some missing. The repertoire holds roughly 100,000 clones, over 75% seen once, with 4% to 6% in the top ten. Material: peripheral blood. All receptors derive from a man in his forties or fifties with acute or convalescent COVID-19.

The rearrangement uses TRBV15 and TRBJ2-7, with 8 bases fitting TRBD2. Germline lookup yields CDR1 LNHNV and CDR2 YYDKDF (reference sequence). The CDR3 runs 15 residues. V shed 1 base, J shed 6 bases, and the junction held 8 bases outside the gene matches. The CDR3 DNA follows: TGTGCCACCAGCAGAGTGCGAGCGGGAGAGGGCGAGCAGTACTTC. Residues: CATSRVRAGEGEQYF.

V is TRBV6-5 and J is TRBJ1-2, with D possibly TRBD1 on 5 matching bases. Trimming left V 2 bases short and J 7 bases short, with 14 bases between. Germline V gene data show CDR1 as MNHEY and CDR2 as SVGAGI. This CDR3 has 14 residues. This chain's CDR3 is CASSYGAGFAGYTF. The CDR3 DNA reads TGTGCCAGCAGTTACGGGGCAGGGTTCGCTGGCTACACCTTC.

This rearrangement joins TRBV19 to TRBJ2-7; 7 bases align to TRBD2. Losses at the gene ends were 3 bases for V and 2 bases for J; bases not matched to a gene: 4. CDR1 LNHDA and CDR2 SQIVND come from the germline V gene (reference sequence). The CDR3 is made up of 14 amino acids. CDR3 protein: CASSIQAGPYEQYF. CDR3 bases: TGTGCCAGTAGTATTCAAGCGGGGCCCTACGAGCAGTACTTC.

The chain couples TRBV29-1 to TRBJ2-3, with 14 nucleotides matching TRBD2. This CDR3 is 17 amino acids long. J was trimmed by 3 bases and V by 7 bases; bases with no gene match: 12. The germline CDR1 and CDR2 sequences are SQVTM and ANQGSEA. Written as DNA, the CDR3 is TGCAGCGCCAAGGGTGTGGGGACTAGCGGGAGAACAGATACGCAGTATTTT. Translated: CSAKGVGTSGRTDTQYF.

This clone has just one count. The V call is TRBV6-2 or TRBV6-3, the J call TRBJ2-1; D is ambiguous. Germline loops: CDR1 MNHEY, CDR2 SVGEGT. CDR3 size: 17 residues. V was shortened by 4 bases and J by 0 bases, with 16 bases between the two germline ends. DNA of the CDR3: TGTGCCAGCAGTTCCCACCTAACTTACAGCTCCTACAATGAGCAGTTCTTC. Residues: CASSSHLTYSSYNEQFF.

This clone was seen a few times. V and J are TRBV7-2 and TRBJ2-6; D is undetermined. Germline values: CDR1 SGHTA, CDR2 FQGNSA. The CDR3 contains 14 residues. V lost 4 bases and J 0 bases, leaving 4 bases between the germline ends. CDR3 bases: TGTGCCAGCAGCTCCGTCTCTGGGGCCAACGTCCTGACTTTC. Translated: CASSSVSGANVLTF.

The chain employs TRBV11-2 and TRBJ2-1, with 9 bases fitting TRBD2. V gave up 7 bases and J gave up 7 bases; unmatched junction bases: 11. Germline V gene data show CDR1 as SGHAT and CDR2 as FQNNGV. The CDR3 sequence is 15 residues long. The DNA of the CDR3 is TGTGCCAGCATCGAACCGGGACTAGCTGGGAATGAGCAGTTCTTC. Amino acid sequence: CASIEPGLAGNEQFF.

This clone appeared once. The V and J genes are TRBV6-5 and TRBJ2-7, with 9 nucleotides matching TRBD2. The CDR3 spans 15 residues. Germline values: CDR1 MNHEY, CDR2 SVGAGI. V lost 2 bases to trimming and J lost 5 bases; unmatched junction nucleotides: 7. CDR3 bases: TGTGCCAGCAGTTACGGGCAGCGGGAGGCCCACGAGCAGTACTTC. Translating gives CASSYGQREAHEQYF.

The chain employs TRBV19 and TRBJ2-7, with TRBD2 as a possible D gene (6 bases). The V end was cut by 1 base, the J end by 6 bases, with 16 bases between. CDR1 is LNHDA and CDR2 is SQIVND in the germline V gene (reference sequence). This CDR3 has 15 residues. CDR3 residues: CASSIGNLGLGEQYF. The CDR3 DNA reads TGTGCCAGTAGTATAGGGAATTTGGGACTGGGCGAGCAGTACTTC.

In nucleotides, the CDR3 is TGTGCCAGCAGCCTTCCCACGCAAGGGGGTAGTAGTAATTCACCCCTCCACTTT. It codes for CASSLPTQGGSSNSPLHF. V is TRBV6-2 or TRBV6-3 and J is TRBJ1-6; a possible D gene is TRBD1 (6 bases). The CDR3 extends over 18 amino acids. V was trimmed by 6 bases and J by 6 bases, leaving 24 bases between them. The germline V gene has CDR1 MNHEY and CDR2 SVGEGT.

As DNA, the CDR3 is TGTGCCAGCAGCCTCACAGGGACAGGGGTTTATGGCTACACCTTC. Protein sequence: CASSLTGTGVYGYTF. The V and J genes are TRBV9 and TRBJ1-2; 10 bases agree with TRBD1. The germline gives CDR1 SGDLS, CDR2 YYNGEE. CDR3 length: 15 residues. V dropped 4 bases and J dropped 5; count of bases not matched to a gene: 8.

The CDR3 sequence: CASSRTGSNTGELFF. The CDR3 DNA reads as TGTGCCAGCAGTCGGACAGGTTCGAACACCGGGGAGCTGTTTTTT. The chain links TRBV7-2 to TRBJ2-2; 7 bases are shared with TRBD1. After removal of 6 bases from V and 0 bases from J, the junction contained 4 bases not matched to a gene. The CDR3 has 15 amino acids. The germline CDR1 and CDR2 sequences are SGHTA and FQGNSA.

The genes are TRBV14 and TRBJ2-3; no clear D. With 0 bases removed from V and 7 bases from J, the gap between germline ends came to 11 bases. This CDR3 has 14 amino acids. CDR1 is SGHDN, CDR2 FVKESK, per germline. The CDR3 protein is CASSQDPHLNTQYF. For the CDR3, the DNA is TGTGCCAGCAGCCAAGATCCACACCTGAATACGCAGTATTTT.

The chain is built from TRBV18 and TRBJ2-2, with 11 bases aligning to TRBD2. Germline V lookup: CDR1 KGHSH, CDR2 LQKENI. The V gene end was trimmed by 3 bases and the J gene end by 4 bases; junction bases not matched to a gene: 19. The CDR3 runs to 21 residues. DNA of the CDR3: TGTGCCAGCTCACCCTACCCCCGGCTAGCGGGAGGAATCGGGCGCACCGGGGAGCTGTTTTTT. It is translated as CASSPYPRLAGGIGRTGELFF.

This clone was seen once. V gene TRBV14 combines with J gene TRBJ1-2, with 7 nucleotides matching TRBD1. CDR3 size: 13 residues. V trimming: 1 base; J trimming: 13 bases; junction bases outside the gene matches: 9. CDR1 and CDR2 from the germline V gene are SGHDN and FVKESK. CDR3: CASSQVAGQAATF. The CDR3 DNA reads TGTGCCAGCAGCCAAGTAGCTGGACAGGCGGCCACCTTC.

This clone was picked up a small number of times. This chain links TRBV19 with TRBJ1-5; 8 bases match TRBD1. V lost 5 bases and J lost 5; bases outside the gene matches: 5. The CDR3 covers 14 residues. Germline CDR1 reads LNHDA; CDR2 reads SQIVND (reference sequence). The CDR3: CASSPQGADQPQHF. The CDR3 DNA reads as TGTGCCAGTAGTCCCCAGGGGGCGGATCAGCCCCAGCATTTT.

The chain is built from TRBV7-2 and TRBJ2-2, with TRBD1 matching 7 bases. Germline CDR1 is SGHTA and CDR2 is FQGNSA. This CDR3 spans 18 amino acids. The trim removed 5 bases at V and 0 bases at J, leaving 12 bases unmatched. The CDR3 DNA reads TGTGCCAGCAGCATACGTCCCGGGACAGCTACGAACACCGGGGAGCTGTTTTTT. Protein: CASSIRPGTATNTGELFF. Variable domain in full (rest from reference TRBV7-2 and TRBJ2-2): GAGVSQSPSNKVTEKGKDVELRCDPISGHTALYWYRQSLGQGLEFLIYFQGNSAPDKSGLPSDRFSAERTGGSVSTLTIQRTQQEDSAVYLCASSIRPGTATNTGELFFGEGSRLTVL.

The chain links TRBV6-5 to TRBJ1-1, with 8 bases lining up with TRBD1. CDR1 and CDR2 (germline): MNHEY, SVGAGI. V was clipped by 4 bases and J by 0 bases; unmatched bases: 7. This CDR3 is built from 16 residues. The CDR3 loop reads CASSSQPGQVNTEAFF. Here the CDR3 DNA reads TGTGCCAGCAGTTCGCAACCGGGACAGGTGAACACTGAAGCTTTCTTT.

The chain links TRBV10-3 to TRBJ1-1, with a tentative D call TRBD1 (6 bases). Germline CDR1 and CDR2: ENHRY and SYGVKD. V lost 2 bases and J 4 bases, leaving 11 bases between the germline ends. The CDR3 consists of 14 residues. Written as DNA, the CDR3 is TGTGCCATCAGTGAGGGGGGCCCTAGCACTGAAGCTTTCTTT. Translated, it gives CAISEGGPSTEAFF.

This clone was observed a single time. This sequence joins TRBV25-1 and TRBJ2-3; no firm D call. Germline V gives CDR1 MGHDK, CDR2 SYGVNS. CDR3 length: 14 amino acids. V gave up 3 bases and J gave up 4 bases, with 11 bases separating them. The CDR3, as DNA: TGTGCCAGCAGTGATAGTCGGCGGCCAGATACGCAGTATTTT. The encoded protein is CASSDSRRPDTQYF.

The chain employs TRBV19 and TRBJ2-7, with 9 bases identical to TRBD1. CDR3 size: 14 residues. Per the germline V gene, CDR1 is LNHDA and CDR2 is SQIVND (reference sequence). V gave up 6 bases and J gave up 3 bases; unmatched junction bases: 6. The CDR3 DNA reads TGTGCCAGTAGCCAGGGGACAGGGTTCTACGAGCAGTACTTC. Protein sequence: CASSQGTGFYEQYF.

The J gene is TRBJ2-7, the V gene TRBV7-9; maybe TRBD1 (7 bases). The V end lost 8 bases, the J end lost 10 bases, and 21 bases lay between the germline ends. The CDR3 consists of 13 residues. Germline V gives CDR1 SEHNR, CDR2 FQNEAQ (reference sequence). CDR3: CASAGGSIPTQYF. DNA for the CDR3: TGTGCCAGCGCAGGGGGGTCCATTCCCACCCAGTACTTC.

J is TRBJ2-3 and V is TRBV6-2 or TRBV6-3, with 11 bases matching TRBD1. There are 16 residues in the CDR3. Losses at the gene ends were 6 bases for V and 4 bases for J; bases not matched to a gene: 9. Germline CDR1 is MNHEY and CDR2 is SVGEGT. DNA of the CDR3: TGTGCCAGCAGGCCTTGGACAGGGGGCGCCTCAGATACGCAGTATTTT. The encoded protein is CASRPWTGGASDTQYF.

This clone was seen more than once but under ten times. The chain links TRBV23-1 to TRBJ2-7; possibly TRBD2 for D (5 bases). Being an ORF, TRBV23-1 has a function that is uncertain. Trimming removed 6 bases from V and 6 bases from J, with 21 bases in between. The CDR3 sequence is 15 residues long. The CDR3 DNA reads as TGCGCCAGCAGGTCCCCGGACCCTCCTGAGGGCGAGCAGTACTTC. Translating gives CASRSPDPPEGEQYF.

The rearrangement joins TRBV19 to TRBJ1-5; D is unclear. Germline assignment: CDR1 LNHDA and CDR2 SQIVND (reference sequence). Trimming took 5 bases from V and 1 from J, leaving 6 bases between them. There are 13 residues in the CDR3. CDR3 region: CASSGDSNQPQHF. In DNA, the CDR3 is TGTGCCAGTAGTGGAGACAGCAATCAGCCCCAGCATTTT. Supplemented by reference TRBV19 and TRBJ1-5, the full variable domain reads DGGITQSPKYLFRKEGQNVTLSCEQNLNHDAMYWYRQDPGQGLRLIYYSQIVNDFQKGDIAEGYSVSREKKESFPLTVTSAQKNPTAFYLCASSGDSNQPQHFGDGTRLSIL.

The chain links TRBV10-3 to TRBJ2-1, with TRBD1 matching over 11 bases. CDR3 length: 15 amino acids. J lost 6 bases, V lost 4 bases, and 5 bases had no gene match. The germline gives CDR1 ENHRY, CDR2 SYGVKD. The CDR3 bases are TGTGCCATCAGTGGCACCGGGACAGGGGGCAATGAGCAGTTCTTC. Amino acids: CAISGTGTGGNEQFF.

The chain is built from TRBV7-2 and TRBJ2-2, with D tentatively TRBD2 (5 bases). The germline V and J ends were trimmed by 3 bases and 1 base, with 12 bases remaining between them. In germline, CDR1 is SGHTA, CDR2 FQGNSA. This CDR3 comprises 16 residues. CDR3 DNA: TGTGCCAGCAGCTTCCGAGGGCGGAGGAACACCGGGGAGCTGTTTTTT. This codes for CASSFRGRRNTGELFF.

The chain combines TRBV7-9 with TRBJ2-1, with 10 bases aligning to TRBD2. The germline CDR1 and CDR2 sequences are SEHNR and FQNEAQ (reference sequence). The CDR3 is 15 residues long. Trimming removed 8 bases from V and 6 bases from J; junction bases left unmatched: 10. The CDR3 nucleotides are TGTGCCAGCTGGATTCTAGCGGGAGAATTCAATGAGCAGTTCTTC. Translating it yields CASWILAGEFNEQFF.